This T cell receptor (beta chain) was captured in a study of cytomegalovirus exposure and HLA in healthy donors (TCRdb year 2017). Turning to the overall study: In an earlier analysis of roughly 500 of the donors, approximately 260 Gb of sequence data and 95 million to 130 million unique TCR beta sequences from approximately 180 million T cells were reported. The later analysis used no new phenotypic data to find candidate immune exposures, relying instead on TCR beta sequences and their occurrence across donors. Using immunosequencing, the study profiled T cell repertoires from around 680 subjects and related those repertoires to cytomegalovirus serostatus. Donor age, sex, ethnicity and CMV serostatus were collected together with the repertoire data. Along with the approximately 700-subject first cohort, a separate validation cohort of more than 90 different subjects was used. About five DR-DQ haplotypes were treated as single units for association and clustering because of strong linkage in the cohort. HLA typing included class I and class II loci at four-digit resolution. The study aimed to test whether cataloging public T cell receptors could reveal signatures of past pathogen exposure. A later analysis re-analyzed previously published TCR beta repertoires from roughly 630 donors and added high-resolution HLA genotyping to study TCR occurrence patterns. A later genetic analysis used genome-wide SNP genotypes for about three fifths of the 666 donors, treating that subset as a discovery cohort. An earlier analysis of some 600 of the donors applied high-throughput TCR beta sequencing to assess whether each TCR beta V gene segment acted as functional or pseudogenic. The genetic ancestry cluster associated with self-reported Caucasian donors included approximately 85% of the approximately 430 genotyped donors. The number of typed donors differed by locus: 629-630 for A, B, C, DRB1 and DQB1; 500 to 550 for DQA1; 606 for DPA1; and approximately 450 for DPB1. High-throughput TCR immunosequencing, statistical association of individual TCRs with disease status, and machine learning were combined to predict cytomegalovirus infection status. All discovery cohort repertoires had been generated on a single sequencing platform. An early release covering some 640 HLA-typed donors comprised about 300 gigabases of sequencing data and 85 million to 100 million unique TCR sequences. Among 350 to 400 genotyped donors of the cohort, an average of 235,054 unique TCR beta nucleotide sequences were sequenced per donor, roughly 18% of them non-productive. Study-wide conclusions, independent of this receptor: Strong co-occurrence of HLA alleles, especially DR and DQ, made assigning TCR associations to individual alleles difficult. CMV serostatus was the only immune exposure information available for the cohort. Most CMV-associated TCR beta chains appeared to be HLA-restricted in a later analysis, and the HLA associations seemed to be driven largely by CMV exposure. Cytomegalovirus status was reported to be diagnosed by the classifier with high specificity and sensitivity in both the original and validation cohorts. According to the authors, the approach could potentially be generalized to other disease states and immunological phenotypes. A few of the identified cytomegalovirus-associated TCR beta chains were confirmed in vitro to be specific for cytomegalovirus antigens. Because HLA typing was unavailable for some donors at each locus, only the typed subset was used in association tests. Compared with equally common non-associated chains, HLA-associated TCR beta chains in a later analysis were more clonally expanded and had lower generation probabilities. In an earlier analysis of around 600 of the donors, most TCR beta V segments appeared in productive rearrangements about 87% or about 30% of the time, broadly matching IMGT annotations. According to a later analysis, TCR association rates differed among HLA loci, with DRB1 alleles showing the most associated TCRs and HLA-C alleles showing the fewest. Several of the top co-occurrence clusters appeared to be linked to parvovirus B19, influenza, CMV and Epstein-Barr virus, according to a later analysis. A later genetic analysis reported fewer N-insertions in productive TCRs among donors in an Asian-associated ancestry cluster than the roughly 720-donor mean. Some IMGT-functional V segments, including TRBV6-2 and TRBV6-3, could not be distinguished by the 87-base-pair reads and were therefore excluded. The cohort was sequenced for TCR beta chains only, and without alpha or paired-chain data the features that could be detected were limited. The presence/absence analyses assumed that sequencing depth was roughly uniform across donors, and that assumption may not be true. In the study, some 180 TCR beta chains were listed as associated with cytomegalovirus. A later analysis associated some 17,000 TCR beta sequences with specific HLA alleles at a false discovery rate of 0.05. While some public TCRs were present in many individuals, most TCR sequences turned up only very rarely across donors. An association between a missense DCLRE1C variant and V-gene and J-gene trimming of TCR beta chains was found in a later genetic analysis and replicated in an independent cohort. Because counts were too low, roughly 18 rarely observed V segments, including chromosome 9 orphons, were left out of the earlier analysis of some 600 of the donors. A cluster of highly shared sequence variants was judged likely to represent a technical artifact of the sequencing pipeline. Linkage disequilibrium might explain the correlated functional status among segregating V segments, but an unknown experimental factor could not be ruled out. A further reported finding was that TCR beta sequences accurately predicted the HLA-A and HLA-B alleles for most subjects in the first cohort.

The germline V gene (reference sequence) yields GTSNPN for CDR1 and SVGIG for CDR2. Trimming removed 1 base from V and 5 bases from J, leaving 23 bases between the germline ends. The cysteine opens and the phenylalanine closes a CDR3 of 17 amino acids. The kept DNA is CDR3 alone, 51 bases in frame from the first base. The receptor library was made with the immunoSEQ multiplex PCR assay. A mixture of 60 forward primers for TCR Vbeta segments and 13 reverse primers for TCR Jbeta segments was used in the multiplex PCR. A multiplex PCR assay on genomic DNA amplified the CDR3 region of rearranged TCR beta genes. The Illumina HiSeq System was used to sequence the amplified TCR beta libraries as 87-base-pair reads. The source study handled its data this way. A later analysis counted approximately 74 million unique TCR beta chains across the 550 to 800 repertoires, and 10 million to 12 million of these chains were shared by at least two donors. A nearest-neighbor algorithm error-corrected the raw reads and collapsed the reads into unique sequences, merging closely related sequences to remove PCR and sequencing errors. CDR3 sequences were aligned to IMGT reference sequences to assign V, D and J gene segments. For a sequence to be retained, a match of at least six nucleotides to both a V gene segment and a J gene segment was required. Rearrangements were classified as productive when the CDR3 lacked stop codons and remained in frame with V and J, and all other rearrangements were classified as non-productive. CDR3 was defined according to IMGT convention as the region running from the second conserved V-encoded cysteine to the conserved J-encoded phenylalanine. The earlier analysis of about 610 of the donors excluded any sequence lacking an unambiguous match to a single V gene segment. In an earlier analysis of a few hundred of the donors, V segments were called functional above 56.7% productive rearrangements and were called segregating when the between-donor standard deviation exceeded 5%. A statistical classification framework was built for diagnosing cytomegalovirus status from the catalog of TCR beta chain sequences. A later analysis assigned V and J genes by comparing TCR nucleotide sequences with IMGT/GENE-DB human TR gene sequences. The TCRdist pipeline was used in a later analysis to assign CDR3 sequences and most-parsimonious VDJ recombination scenarios. In a later analysis, each TCR beta chain was defined by its CDR3 amino acid sequence together with its V-gene family, and reads without a unique V-gene family were excluded. To address suspected cross-contamination and a sequencing artifact, a later analysis removed roughly 640 highly shared, low-generation-probability nucleotide sequences. For each public chain, a later analysis derived a clonal expansion index from normalized ranks of inferred template counts within each repertoire. A later analysis computed generation probabilities with a VDJ recombination model fitted to out-of-frame rearrangements, and checked the results against IGoR. In a later analysis, hypergeometric tests were used to score TCR-TCR, TCR-HLA and TCR-CMV co-occurrence, with a repertoire-size bias correction applied to TCR pairs. A later analysis estimated false discovery rates by permuting HLA or CMV assignments 20 times. In a later analysis, co-occurring TCRs were grouped using DBSCAN, with TCRdist sequence similarity added in when clustering inside HLA-allele-positive subsets. Repertoires with fewer than 30,000 or more than 120,000 public chains were left out of co-occurrence clustering, as were several repertoires with anomalous nucleotide sharing. TCRdb retrieved this table from immuneACCESS and kept in-frame rearrangements only. Not all clones are present; in checked studies, unresolved V genes account for under half, and no reason is known for the remainder. Clonal size and the V and J genes are those of that table, whereas D and trimming came from the DNA. The sample data list some 100,000 clones, and around 80% of these were observed just once. The ten largest clones capture 1.2% of the sample.

A note on this clone: Its target antigen remains unknown. The input lacks base qualities; no much larger clone sits a single base away.

In total, approximately 610 healthy bone marrow donors made up the cohort. At the time of sampling, all cohort members were nominally healthy, though unrecorded immune exposures were likely present. The donor tested CMV seronegative, placing the donor among the roughly 340 seronegative members of the cohort. A peripheral blood sample was collected from each donor, and TCR beta sequencing was performed on peripheral blood mononuclear cells. Genomic DNA was extracted from the blood cell samples with the Qiagen DNeasy Blood Extraction Kit. Sample: PBMCs. The rearrangement combines TRBV30 with TRBJ1-2; possibly the D gene is TRBD1, per 5 matching bases. The receptor was derived from a woman aged 18 to 35 in good health and CMV-seronegative. The CDR3 protein sequence reads: CAWSAGGFEVEGYGYTF. The bases read TGTGCCTGGAGTGCGGGGGGTTTCGAGGTAGAAGGATATGGCTACACCTTC.